This TCR beta chain was identified in a study of blood T cell repertoires in COVID-19 (dated by TCRdb to about 2020). Concerning the study at large: The collaborator samples originated in the United States, Italy and Spain and spanned the acute and convalescent phases of COVID-19. The prospective study material was composed of cDNA or gDNA derived from T cells, B-cell-depleted T cells, or PBMCs. Samples came from the ongoing ImmuneRACE study (first 160 participants) plus 1,254 subjects from 6 global collaborators. The repertoires were made available in a free public database intended to serve as a resource for research on the immune response to SARS-CoV-2. Where HLA class I and class II types were available, the types were taken from metadata supplied by the sample provider, not from assay-based typing. Sample metadata almost always included a de-identified subject ID, COVID-19 status, age in years and sex. Deeply sampled blood TCRbeta repertoires from subjects exposed to, actively infected with, or recovered from COVID-19 were included in the dataset. The research as a whole found: The amount of clinical and demographic metadata varied by source and participant and was provided uncurated.

About this clone: Its specific antigen is unknown. It has no much larger one-base neighbor in the sample; base qualities were not kept.

The immunoSEQ Assay, a bias-controlled multiplex PCR, was used to amplify TCRbeta CDR3 regions from genomic DNA. In the source study's methods: The number of nucleated cells in each sample was estimated by amplification of reference gene primers within the assay. Sequence reads were collapsed and filtered to measure the absolute abundance of every unique TCRbeta CDR3 rearrangement. For each sample, productive Simpson clonality was calculated by taking the square root of Simpson's diversity index across productive rearrangements. The table comes from immuneACCESS by way of TCRdb, which keeps in-frame sequences with V and J called. Part of the clones is missing from these tables; in studies checked, under half for an unresolved V gene and the rest for unknown reasons. From that table come the V and J calls and clone size; the DNA was used to work out D and trimming. In this sample the table shows approximately 63,000 clones, 75% to 90% of which occur a single time. 18% of the sample is held by the ten biggest clonotypes.

The CDR3 sequence holds 14 residues, the cysteine and phenylalanine included. Just the 42-base CDR3 DNA is kept, in frame starting at base 1. Trimming at the junction amounts to 0 bases on V and 5 bases on J, and the germline ends lie 8 bases apart. As encoded in the germline V gene (reference sequence), CDR1 is SEHNR while CDR2 is FQNEAQ. At one collaborating source in Seattle, patients were enrolled during active infection and were followed longitudinally through the course of disease. The collaborating institutions used their own protocols to collect whole blood in K2EDTA tubes. For TCRbeta analysis, collaborator samples were shipped as frozen whole blood, as isolated PBMCs, or as DNA extracted from either sample type.

The sequence was collected from a woman aged 55-70 years with COVID-19, enrolled during active disease. The chain uses TRBV7-9 and TRBJ2-4, with a tentative D gene TRBD1 over 6 matching bases. The source material was peripheral blood. The CDR3 in this case is CASSLAGGQNIQYF. DNA sequence: TGTGCCAGCAGCTTAGCAGGGGGTCAAAACATTCAGTACTTC.